Listed below are T cell receptor beta chains from one sample, sequenced in a study of control samples from healthy donors and cancer patients. Sequencing used immunoSEQ multiplex PCR; TCRdb keeps in-frame clones, though not all of them. The profile shows 65,000 to 85,000 clones, around 87% of them singletons. Sequenced sample: PBMCs. These receptors were collected from a woman aged 45 to 65 with head and neck cancer. CDR3s include the opening cysteine and the closing phenylalanine or tryptophan. A D gene is named only where the DNA matches it firmly. Clone size is stated in some rows and not others, as once, few, many or a class when expanded.

V: TRBV6-5; length: 14; J: TRBJ2-2; size: few; D: TRBD1; CDR3: CASRPGTEAGELFF; DNA: TGTGCCAGCAGACCAGGGACAGAAGCCGGGGAGCTGTTTTTT
V: TRBV3-1/TRBV3-2; length: 21; J: TRBJ2-1; size: -; D: -; CDR3: CASSQDPRTSKPGGHYNEQFF; DNA: TGTGCCAGCAGCCAAGACCCAAGGACTAGTAAGCCAGGGGGACACTACAATGAGCAGTTCTTC
V: TRBV5-5; length: 15; J: TRBJ2-3; size: -; D: -; CDR3: CASSLVDTRTDTQYF; DNA: TGTGCCAGCAGCTTGGTTGACACCCGCACAGATACGCAGTATTTT
V: TRBV5-1; length: 13; J: TRBJ2-3; size: -; D: TRBD2; CDR3: CASGTTSEDTQYF; DNA: TGCGCCAGCGGAACGACTAGCGAAGATACGCAGTATTTT
V: TRBV9; length: 15; J: TRBJ1-1; size: -; D: -; CDR3: CASSQGASGNTEAFF; DNA: TGTGCCAGCAGCCAAGGGGCCTCCGGGAACACTGAAGCTTTCTTT
V: TRBV24-1; length: 14; J: TRBJ2-1; size: -; D: TRBD2; CDR3: CATSEPGGRDEQFF; DNA: TGTGCCACCAGTGAACCGGGAGGCCGGGATGAGCAGTTCTTC
V: TRBV30; length: 16; J: TRBJ1-6; size: -; D: -; CDR3: CAWSPRYPGYNSPLHF; DNA: TGTGCCTGGAGTCCCCGCTACCCGGGCTATAATTCACCCCTCCACTTT
V: TRBV5-4; length: 19; J: TRBJ1-1; size: -; D: -; CDR3: CAGSLVQLRTLRADTEAFF; DNA: TGTGCCGGCAGCTTGGTTCAATTACGGACTCTCAGGGCAGACACTGAAGCTTTCTTT
V: TRBV5-4; length: 13; J: TRBJ2-5; size: -; D: -; CDR3: CASSLGVQETQYF; DNA: TGTGCCAGCAGCTTAGGAGTCCAAGAGACCCAGTACTTC
V: TRBV6-4; length: 15; J: TRBJ2-2; size: few; D: -; CDR3: CASSEEGGNTGELFF; DNA: TGTGCCAGCAGTGAGGAGGGGGGGAACACCGGGGAGCTGTTTTTT
V: TRBV15; length: 12; J: TRBJ2-3; size: -; D: TRBD1; CDR3: CATSRARGRQYF; DNA: TGTGCCACCAGCAGGGCCAGGGGGCGGCAGTATTTT
V: TRBV10-3; length: 13; J: TRBJ1-2; size: -; D: -; CDR3: CAISESGYYGYTF; DNA: TGTGCCATCAGTGAGTCAGGATACTATGGCTACACCTTC
V: TRBV2; length: 15; J: TRBJ2-6; size: -; D: -; CDR3: CASRKGVAGANVLTF; DNA: TGTGCCAGCAGAAAAGGGGTGGCTGGGGCCAACGTCCTGACTTTC
V: TRBV13; length: 13; J: TRBJ1-6; size: -; D: -; CDR3: CASRTGRNSPLHF; DNA: TGTGCCAGCAGAACGGGGCGGAATTCACCCCTCCACTTT
V: TRBV6-5; length: 16; J: TRBJ1-1; size: -; D: -; CDR3: CASSYSPQGARVEAFF; DNA: TGTGCCAGCAGTTACTCCCCCCAAGGGGCCAGAGTTGAAGCTTTCTTT
V: TRBV4-3; length: 18; J: TRBJ2-4; size: -; D: -; CDR3: CASSQDPSSHLAKNIQYF; DNA: TGCGCCAGCAGCCAAGATCCAAGCAGTCACCTAGCCAAAAACATTCAGTACTTC
V: TRBV4-3; length: 15; J: TRBJ1-2; size: -; D: TRBD1; CDR3: CASSQDGTGWDGYTF; DNA: TGCGCCAGCAGCCAAGATGGGACAGGGTGGGATGGCTACACCTTC
V: TRBV6-5; length: 13; J: TRBJ1-3; size: once; D: -; CDR3: CASRGDSGNTIYF; DNA: TGTGCCAGCAGGGGGGATTCTGGAAACACCATATATTTT
V: TRBV7-2; length: 14; J: TRBJ2-3; size: -; D: -; CDR3: CASSPNGPTDTQYF; DNA: TGTGCCAGCAGCCCAAACGGACCCACAGATACGCAGTATTTT
V: TRBV2; length: 13; J: TRBJ1-4; size: -; D: -; CDR3: CASSEVGGEKLFF; DNA: TGTGCCAGCAGTGAAGTGGGGGGTGAAAAACTGTTTTTT
V: TRBV24-1; length: 14; J: TRBJ1-2; size: -; D: TRBD1; CDR3: CATSDPGTGGGYTF; DNA: TGTGCCACCAGTGACCCCGGGACAGGGGGCGGCTACACCTTC
V: TRBV7-2; length: 15; J: TRBJ2-1; size: -; D: TRBD2; CDR3: CASSPPSGGAVEQFF; DNA: TGTGCCAGCAGCCCTCCCAGCGGGGGGGCGGTTGAGCAGTTCTTC